These 3 T cell receptor beta chains share one sample of origin, sequenced in a study of identical twins. From the 5' RACE reads, TCRdb called clonotypes with MiXCR, one entry per CDR3 protein. The sample lists some 500,000 distinct CDR3 sequences; around 14% were seen once. The same sample was also studied in work on yellow fever vaccine responses in identical twins.

The sequenced sample was CD4+ T cells sorted from blood. The source is a woman in her late teens or twenties in good health.

A few counts support this clonotype. The chain recombines TRBV7-3 with TRBJ2-5; a weak D match, TRBD2 (5 bases). The V end lost 3 bases, the J end lost 5 bases, and 10 bases lay between the germline ends. This CDR3 is built from 13 residues. From germline, CDR1 is SGHTA and CDR2 FQGTGA. CDR3 sequence reads: CASSFGVGETQYF. CDR3 nucleotide sequence: TGTGCCAGCAGCTTCGGGGTGGGGGAGACCCAGTACTTC. The whole variable domain, remainder taken from reference TRBV7-3 and TRBJ2-5, is GAGVSQTPSNKVTEKGKYVELRCDPISGHTALYWYRQSLGQGPEFLIYFQGTGAADDSGLPNDRFFAVRPEGSVSTLKIQRTERGDSAVYLCASSFGVGETQYFGPGTRLLVL.

V gene TRBV12-3 or TRBV12-4 combines with J gene TRBJ2-3, with 11 bases aligning to TRBD1. This CDR3 has 16 amino acids. V dropped 6 bases and J dropped 2; count of bases not matched to a gene: 7. The CDR3 nucleotides read TGTGCCAGCAGCTCCGGGACAGGGGGATCCACAGATACGCAGTATTTT. Translated, it gives CASSSGTGGSTDTQYF.

This chain joins TRBV10-3 and TRBJ2-3; 9 nucleotides agree with TRBD1. The CDR3 totals 14 residues. The V gene's germline CDR1 is ENHRY and CDR2 SYGVKD. V shed 11 bases and J 2 bases; nucleotides not matched to a gene: 8. The CDR3 coding sequence is TGTGCCTCAAGGACAGGGGCGAACACAGATACGCAGTATTTT. Translated, it gives CASRTGANTDTQYF.